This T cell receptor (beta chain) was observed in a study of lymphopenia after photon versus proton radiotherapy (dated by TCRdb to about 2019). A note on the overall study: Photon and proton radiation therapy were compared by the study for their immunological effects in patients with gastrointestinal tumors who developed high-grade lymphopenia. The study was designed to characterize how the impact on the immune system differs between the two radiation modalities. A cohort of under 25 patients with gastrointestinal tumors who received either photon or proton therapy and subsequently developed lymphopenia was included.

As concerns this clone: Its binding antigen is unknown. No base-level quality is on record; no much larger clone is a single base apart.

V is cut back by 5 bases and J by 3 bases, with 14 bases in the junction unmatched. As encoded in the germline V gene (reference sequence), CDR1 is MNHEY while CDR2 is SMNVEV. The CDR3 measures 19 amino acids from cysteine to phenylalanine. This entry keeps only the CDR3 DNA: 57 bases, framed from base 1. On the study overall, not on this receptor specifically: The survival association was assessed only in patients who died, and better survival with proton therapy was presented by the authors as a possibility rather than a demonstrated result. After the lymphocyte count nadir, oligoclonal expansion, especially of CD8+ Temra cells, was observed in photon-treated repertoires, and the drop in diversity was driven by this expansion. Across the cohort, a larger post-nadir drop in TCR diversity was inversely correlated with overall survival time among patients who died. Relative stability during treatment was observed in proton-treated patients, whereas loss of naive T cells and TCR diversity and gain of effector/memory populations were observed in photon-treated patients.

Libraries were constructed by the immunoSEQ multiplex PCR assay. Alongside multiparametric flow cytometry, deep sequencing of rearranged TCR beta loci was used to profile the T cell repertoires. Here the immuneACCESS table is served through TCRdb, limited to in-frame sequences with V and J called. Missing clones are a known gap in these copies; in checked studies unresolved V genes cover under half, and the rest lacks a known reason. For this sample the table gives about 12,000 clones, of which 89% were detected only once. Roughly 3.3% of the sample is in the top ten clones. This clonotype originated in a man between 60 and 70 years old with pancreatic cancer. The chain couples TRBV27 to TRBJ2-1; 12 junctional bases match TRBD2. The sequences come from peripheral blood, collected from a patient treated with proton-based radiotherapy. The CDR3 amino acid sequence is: CASSVGLAGLNLNYNEQFF. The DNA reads TGTGCCAGCAGTGTGGGACTAGCGGGCCTCAACCTGAACTACAATGAGCAGTTCTTC.